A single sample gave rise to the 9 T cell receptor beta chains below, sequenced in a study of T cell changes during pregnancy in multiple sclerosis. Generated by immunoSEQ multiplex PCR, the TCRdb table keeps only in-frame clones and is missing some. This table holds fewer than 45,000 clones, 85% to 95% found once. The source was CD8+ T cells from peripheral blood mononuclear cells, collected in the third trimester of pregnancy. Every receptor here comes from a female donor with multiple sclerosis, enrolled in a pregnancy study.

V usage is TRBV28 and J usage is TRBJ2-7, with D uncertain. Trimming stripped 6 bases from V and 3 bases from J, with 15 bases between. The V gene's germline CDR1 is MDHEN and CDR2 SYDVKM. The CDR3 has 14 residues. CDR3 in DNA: TGTGCCAGCAGCCCCCTGCTTCCTAGCTACGAGCAGTACTTC. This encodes CASSPLLPSYEQYF.

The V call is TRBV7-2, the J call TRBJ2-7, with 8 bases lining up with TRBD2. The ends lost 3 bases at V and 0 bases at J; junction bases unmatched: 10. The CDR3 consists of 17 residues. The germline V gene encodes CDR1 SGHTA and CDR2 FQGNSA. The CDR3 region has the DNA TGTGCCAGCAGCTTGATCTCGGGAAGCGGGAGCTCCTACGAGCAGTACTTC. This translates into CASSLISGSGSSYEQYF.

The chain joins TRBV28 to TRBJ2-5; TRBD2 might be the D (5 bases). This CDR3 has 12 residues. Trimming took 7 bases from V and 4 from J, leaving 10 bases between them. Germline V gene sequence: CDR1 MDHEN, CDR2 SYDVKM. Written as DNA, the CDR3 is TGTGCCAGCAAAGGGAGTTTAGAGACCCAGTACTTC. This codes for CASKGSLETQYF.

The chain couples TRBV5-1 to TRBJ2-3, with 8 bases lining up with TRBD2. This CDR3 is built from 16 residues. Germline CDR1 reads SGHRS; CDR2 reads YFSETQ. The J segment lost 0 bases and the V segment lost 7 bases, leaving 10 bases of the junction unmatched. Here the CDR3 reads CASGDLAGTSTDTQYF. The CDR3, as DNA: TGCGCCAGCGGTGACTTAGCGGGAACTAGCACAGATACGCAGTATTTT.

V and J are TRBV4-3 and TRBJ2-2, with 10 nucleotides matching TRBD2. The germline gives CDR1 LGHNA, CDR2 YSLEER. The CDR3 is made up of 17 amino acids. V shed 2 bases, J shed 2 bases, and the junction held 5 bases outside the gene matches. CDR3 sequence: CASSQSGLATNTGELFF. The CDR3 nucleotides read TGCGCCAGCAGCCAATCGGGACTAGCGACTAACACCGGGGAGCTGTTTTTT.

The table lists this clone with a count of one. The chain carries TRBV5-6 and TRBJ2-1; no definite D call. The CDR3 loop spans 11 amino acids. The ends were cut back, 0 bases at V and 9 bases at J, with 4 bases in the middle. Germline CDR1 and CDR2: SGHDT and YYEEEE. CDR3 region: CASSLAVEQFF. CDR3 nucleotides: TGTGCCAGCAGCTTGGCGGTTGAGCAGTTCTTC.

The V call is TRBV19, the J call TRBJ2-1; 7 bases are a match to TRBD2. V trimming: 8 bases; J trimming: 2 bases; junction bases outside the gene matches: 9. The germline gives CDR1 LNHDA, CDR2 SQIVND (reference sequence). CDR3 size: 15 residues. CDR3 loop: CASSRREQTYNEQFF. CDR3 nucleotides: TGTGCCAGTTCAAGGCGGGAGCAAACCTACAATGAGCAGTTCTTC.

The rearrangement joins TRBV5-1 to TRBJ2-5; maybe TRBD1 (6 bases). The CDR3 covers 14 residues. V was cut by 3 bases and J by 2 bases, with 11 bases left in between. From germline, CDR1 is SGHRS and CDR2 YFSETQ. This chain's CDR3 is CASSWVTGQETQYF. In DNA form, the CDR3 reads TGCGCCAGCAGCTGGGTGACAGGACAAGAGACCCAGTACTTC.

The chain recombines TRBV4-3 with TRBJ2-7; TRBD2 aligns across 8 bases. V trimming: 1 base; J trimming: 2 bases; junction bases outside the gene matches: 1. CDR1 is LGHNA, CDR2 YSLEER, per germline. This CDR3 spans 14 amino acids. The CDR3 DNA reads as TGCGCCAGCAGCCAAGCGGGAGGGACCTACGAGCAGTACTTC. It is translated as CASSQAGGTYEQYF.